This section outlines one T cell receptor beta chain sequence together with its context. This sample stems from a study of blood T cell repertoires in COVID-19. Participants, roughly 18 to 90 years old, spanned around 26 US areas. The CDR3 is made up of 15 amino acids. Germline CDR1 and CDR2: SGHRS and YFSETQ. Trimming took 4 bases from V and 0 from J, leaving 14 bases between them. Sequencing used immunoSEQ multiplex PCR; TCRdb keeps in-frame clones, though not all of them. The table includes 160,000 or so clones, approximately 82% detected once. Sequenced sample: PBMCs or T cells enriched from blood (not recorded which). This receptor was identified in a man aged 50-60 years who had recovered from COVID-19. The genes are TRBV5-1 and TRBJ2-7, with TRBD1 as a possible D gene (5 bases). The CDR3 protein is CASSKQVGFSYEQYF. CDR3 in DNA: TGCGCCAGCAGCAAACAGGTGGGCTTCTCCTACGAGCAGTACTTC.